The 13 T cell receptor beta chains below were found in one sample sequenced in a study of tumor-infiltrating lymphocytes in primary liver carcinoma. Blood RNA originated from unsorted whole blood, with germline DNA additionally extracted. A constant-region primer served to make TCR beta cDNA from about 530 ng total RNA. Three nested multiplex PCR rounds of slightly modified ARM-PCR generated TCR beta libraries. The study ran its first two PCR rounds for 9 to 10 cycles each, using TRBV1-TRBV30 forward primers and a C-beta reverse primer. A single record per CDR3 protein comes from TCRdb applying MiXCR to the multiplex PCR reads. The sample holds 330,000 or so distinct CDR3 sequences, approximately 64% seen once. Input material: peripheral blood. Receptors originate from a man in his forties with primary liver carcinoma and hepatitis B virus infection.

This clonotype was detected only once. The chain couples TRBV5-1 to TRBJ2-2; D not resolved. V shed 4 bases and J shed 6 bases, with 10 bases lying between them. Germline V gives CDR1 SGHRS, CDR2 YFSETQ. The CDR3 covers 13 residues. CDR3 DNA sequence: TGCGCCAGCAGCGTGGAAGGGTCCGGGGAGCTGTTTTTT. Encoded protein: CASSVEGSGELFF.

The chain employs TRBV5-1 and TRBJ2-3; TRBD2 aligns across 10 bases. V lost 4 bases and J lost 2; bases outside the gene matches: 7. The germline V gene has CDR1 SGHRS and CDR2 YFSETQ. The CDR3 is made up of 16 amino acids. The CDR3 protein is CASSAALAGVTDTQYF. Here the CDR3 DNA reads TGCGCCAGCAGCGCTGCCCTAGCGGGAGTCACAGATACGCAGTATTTT.

There are a few counts of this clonotype. For the CDR3, the DNA is TGTGCCAGCACCCTCCGGACTAGCGGGGAGAATGAGCAGTTCTTC. Its translation is CASTLRTSGENEQFF. The gene calls are TRBV12-3 or TRBV12-4 and TRBJ2-1; 12 nucleotides line up with TRBD2. Trimming at V came to 7 bases and at J to 7 bases, leaving 8 bases not matched to a gene. CDR3 size: 15 residues.

This clonotype was seen repeatedly, ten times or more. V and J are TRBV6-5 and TRBJ2-1; 13 bases align to TRBD2. Germline V gene data show CDR1 as MNHEY and CDR2 as SVGAGI. The CDR3 has 16 amino acids. V lost 2 bases, J lost 9 bases, and 7 bases stayed unmatched. The CDR3: CASSYRTSGSFFEQFF. Here the CDR3 DNA reads TGTGCCAGCAGTTACCGGACTAGCGGGAGTTTTTTTGAGCAGTTCTTC.

The table lists this clonotype with a count of one. One end of the junction does not line up with germline, which may come from a read error. J is TRBJ2-5 and V is TRBV28; D unclear. Looked up from germline, CDR1 is MDHEN and CDR2 is SYDVKM. The CDR3 runs 11 residues. The DNA for the CDR3 is TGTGCCAGCAGCATTCAAGAGATCCAGTACTTC. It encodes CASSIQEIQYF.

With regard to this clonotype: Its ends do not fully match the called genes, so a read error is possible. This chain uses TRBV4-1 with TRBJ2-4, with D perhaps TRBD2 (5 bases). Germline V CDR1 and CDR2: MGHRA, YSYEKL. This CDR3 comprises 16 residues. For the CDR3, the DNA is TGCACCAGCATCCAAGATGAGGGTGCGGCCAAAAACATTCAGTACTTC. It specifies CTSIQDEGAAKNIQYF.

As concerns this clonotype: One base away lies a much larger clone, so this may be a sequencing read error. The chain uses TRBV6-2 or TRBV6-3 and TRBJ2-1; 14 positions agree with TRBD2. The CDR3 extends over 17 amino acids. Germline V gene lookup returns CDR1 MNHEY and CDR2 SVGEGT. Trimming at V came to 4 bases and at J to 6 bases, leaving 8 bases not matched to a gene. Here the CDR3 reads CASSSWTSGRMFNEQFF. The CDR3 DNA follows: TGTGCCAGCAGTTCGTGGACTAGCGGGAGGATGTTCAATGAGCAGTTCTTC.

The rearrangement uses TRBV5-1 and TRBJ2-2; D remains unclear. This CDR3 is 13 amino acids long. Germline lookup yields CDR1 SGHRS and CDR2 YFSETQ. Trimming removed 2 bases from V and 3 bases from J, with 5 bases in between. The CDR3 sequence: CASSFEYTGELFF. CDR3 bases: TGCGCCAGCAGCTTCGAATACACCGGGGAGCTGTTTTTT.

Concerning this clonotype: A much larger clone is a single base away; this may be a read error. The chain is built from TRBV6-2 or TRBV6-3 and TRBJ2-7; the D gene is possibly TRBD2 (6 bases). The CDR3 has 15 amino acids. V was trimmed by 3 bases and J by 5 bases, leaving 17 bases between them. Germline V CDR1 and CDR2: MNHEY, SVGEGT. CDR3 in amino acids: CASSYAVGGSDEQYF. CDR3 nucleotide sequence: TGTGCCAGCAGTTATGCAGTGGGAGGTAGCGACGAGCAGTACTTC.

The chain links TRBV11-2 to TRBJ2-3, with D perhaps matching TRBD2 (6 bases). Germline lookup yields CDR1 SGHAT and CDR2 FQNNGV. V dropped 5 bases and J dropped 11 bases, with 17 bases sitting between them. The CDR3 is made up of 13 amino acids. The CDR3 DNA reads TGTGCCAGCAGCCTGGGGGACTTCATAATGCAGTATTTT. Protein sequence: CASSLGDFIMQYF. Combining the CDR3 with reference TRBV11-2 and TRBJ2-3 gives the whole variable domain EAGVAQSPRYKIIEKRQSVAFWCNPISGHATLYWYQQILGQGPKLLIQFQNNGVVDDSQLPKDRFSAERLKGVDSTLKIQPAKLEDSAVYLCASSLGDFIMQYFGPGTRLTVL.

As to this clonotype: This clone may be a read error of a much larger clone one base away. V and J are TRBV6-5 and TRBJ1-2; unclear D gene. There are 12 residues in the CDR3. Germline V gives CDR1 MNHEY, CDR2 SVGAGI. The CDR3 loop reads CASSWAEGGYIF. The CDR3 coding sequence is TGTGCCAGCAGTTGGGCGGAGGGTGGCTACATCTTC.

This rearrangement joins TRBV11-3 to TRBJ2-1; TRBD2 matches 9 bases. This CDR3 has 14 residues. The V and J ends lost 4 bases and 7 bases, in that order; junction bases with no gene match: 5. Germline CDR1 is SGHNT and CDR2 is YENEEA. CDR3 sequence reads: CASSWEGLANEQFF. For the CDR3, the DNA is TGTGCCAGCAGCTGGGAAGGACTAGCGAATGAGCAGTTCTTC.

The sample holds a few counts of this clonotype. V gene TRBV28 combines with J gene TRBJ2-1; D not resolved. Germline values: CDR1 MDHEN, CDR2 SYDVKM. Trimming removed 5 bases from V and 8 bases from J, with 19 bases in between. The CDR3 is 15 amino acids. CDR3 in DNA: TGTGCCAGCAGTCCCAAACCGCCTAGAGCTCATGAGCAGTTCTTC. Its translation is CASSPKPPRAHEQFF.